This paragraph reports one T cell receptor beta chain. The V and J ends lost 3 bases and 4 bases respectively, with 9 bases between them. The CDR3 contains 13 residues. Germline V gene sequence: CDR1 SGDLS, CDR2 YYNGEE. One entry per CDR3 protein, called by TCRdb with MiXCR from the RT-PCR reads. Here the sample spans around 790,000 distinct CDR3 sequences, 21% being singletons. This record comes from a study of response to subunit inactivated influenza vaccine. V usage is TRBV9 and J usage is TRBJ2-3; maybe TRBD2 (5 bases). This receptor was identified in a man aged 45-60 years who received an inactivated influenza vaccine. This specimen consisted of PBMCs from blood, obtained 5 days after vaccination. The CDR3 bases are TGTGCCAGCAGCGCCCCGAGGGCAGATACGCAGTATTTT. This encodes CASSAPRADTQYF.